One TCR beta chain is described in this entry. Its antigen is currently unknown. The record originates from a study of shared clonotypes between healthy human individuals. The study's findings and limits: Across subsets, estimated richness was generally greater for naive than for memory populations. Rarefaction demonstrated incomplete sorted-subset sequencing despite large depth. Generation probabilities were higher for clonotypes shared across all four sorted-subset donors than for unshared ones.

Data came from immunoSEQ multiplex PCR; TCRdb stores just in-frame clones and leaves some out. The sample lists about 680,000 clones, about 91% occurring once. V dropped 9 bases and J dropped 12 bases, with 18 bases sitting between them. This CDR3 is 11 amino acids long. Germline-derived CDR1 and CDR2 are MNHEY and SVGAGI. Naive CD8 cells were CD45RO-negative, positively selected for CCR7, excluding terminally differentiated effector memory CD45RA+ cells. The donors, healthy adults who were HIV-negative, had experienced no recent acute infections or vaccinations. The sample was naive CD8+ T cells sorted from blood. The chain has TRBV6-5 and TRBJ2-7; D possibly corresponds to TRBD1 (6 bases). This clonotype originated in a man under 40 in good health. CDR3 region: CASGTQGTSYF. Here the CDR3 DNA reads TGTGCCAGTGGAACCCAGGGGACCTCGTACTTC.